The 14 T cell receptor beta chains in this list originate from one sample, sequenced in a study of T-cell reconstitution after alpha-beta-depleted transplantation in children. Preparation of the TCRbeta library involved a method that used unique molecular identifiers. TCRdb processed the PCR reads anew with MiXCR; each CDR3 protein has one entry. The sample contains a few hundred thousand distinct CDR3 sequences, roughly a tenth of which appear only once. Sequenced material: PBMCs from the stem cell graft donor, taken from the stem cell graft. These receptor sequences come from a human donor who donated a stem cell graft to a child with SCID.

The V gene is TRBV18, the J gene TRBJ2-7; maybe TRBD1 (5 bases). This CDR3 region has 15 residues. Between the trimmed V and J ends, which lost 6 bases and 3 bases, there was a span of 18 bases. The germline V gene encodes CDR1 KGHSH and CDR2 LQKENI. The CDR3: CASSRATEKGYEQYF. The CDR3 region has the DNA TGTGCCAGCTCCCGAGCGACAGAGAAAGGCTACGAGCAGTACTTC.

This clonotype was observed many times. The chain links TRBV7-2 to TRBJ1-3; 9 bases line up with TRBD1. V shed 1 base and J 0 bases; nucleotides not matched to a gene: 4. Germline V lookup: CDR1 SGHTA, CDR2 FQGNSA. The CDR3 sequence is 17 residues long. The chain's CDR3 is CASSLGTGAFSGNTIYF. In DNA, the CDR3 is TGTGCCAGCAGCTTAGGGACAGGGGCTTTCTCTGGAAACACCATATATTTT.

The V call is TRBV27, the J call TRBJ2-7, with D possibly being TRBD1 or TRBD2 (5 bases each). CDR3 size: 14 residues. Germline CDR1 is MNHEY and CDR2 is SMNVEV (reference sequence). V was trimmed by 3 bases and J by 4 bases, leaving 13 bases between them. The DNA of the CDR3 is TGTGCCAGCAGTTTGAGGGGCAGGGCGTACGAGCAGTACTTC. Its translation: CASSLRGRAYEQYF.

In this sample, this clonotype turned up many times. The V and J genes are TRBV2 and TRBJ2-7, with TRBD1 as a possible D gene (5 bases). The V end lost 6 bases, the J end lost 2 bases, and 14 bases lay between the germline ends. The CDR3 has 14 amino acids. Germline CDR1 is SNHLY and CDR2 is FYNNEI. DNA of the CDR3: TGTGCCAGCAGCGACCATGGACAAGCCTACGAGCAGTACTTC. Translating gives CASSDHGQAYEQYF.

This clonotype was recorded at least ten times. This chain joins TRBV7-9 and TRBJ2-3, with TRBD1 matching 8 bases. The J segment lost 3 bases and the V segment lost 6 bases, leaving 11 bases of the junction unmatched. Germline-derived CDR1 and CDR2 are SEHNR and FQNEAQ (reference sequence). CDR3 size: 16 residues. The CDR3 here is CASRRPGGSTTDTQYF. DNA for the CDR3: TGTGCCAGCAGGCGTCCAGGGGGCAGTACGACAGATACGCAGTATTTT.

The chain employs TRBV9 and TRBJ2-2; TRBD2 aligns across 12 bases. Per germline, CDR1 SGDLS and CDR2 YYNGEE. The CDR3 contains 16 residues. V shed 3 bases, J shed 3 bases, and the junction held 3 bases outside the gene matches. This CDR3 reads CASSESSGGDTGELFF. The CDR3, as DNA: TGTGCCAGCAGCGAATCTAGCGGGGGGGACACCGGGGAGCTGTTTTTT.

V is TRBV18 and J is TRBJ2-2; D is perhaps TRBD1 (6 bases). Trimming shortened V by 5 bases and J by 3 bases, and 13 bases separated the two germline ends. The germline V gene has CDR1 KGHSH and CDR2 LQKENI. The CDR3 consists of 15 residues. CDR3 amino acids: CASSTGTLYTGELFF. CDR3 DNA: TGTGCCAGCTCAACCGGGACACTCTACACCGGGGAGCTGTTTTTT.

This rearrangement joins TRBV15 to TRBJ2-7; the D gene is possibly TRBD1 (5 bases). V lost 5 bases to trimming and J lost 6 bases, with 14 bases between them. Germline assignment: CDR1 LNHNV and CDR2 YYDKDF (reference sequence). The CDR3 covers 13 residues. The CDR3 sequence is CATSSEPGREQYF. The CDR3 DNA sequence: TGTGCCACCAGCTCAGAGCCAGGGCGCGAGCAGTACTTC.

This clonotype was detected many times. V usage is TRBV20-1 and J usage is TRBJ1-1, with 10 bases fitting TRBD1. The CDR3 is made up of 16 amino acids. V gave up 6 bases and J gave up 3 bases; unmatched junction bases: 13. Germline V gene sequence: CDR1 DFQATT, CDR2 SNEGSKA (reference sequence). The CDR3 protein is CSATRDRGPFYTEAFF. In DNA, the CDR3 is TGCAGTGCGACCCGGGACAGGGGCCCCTTTTACACTGAAGCTTTCTTT.

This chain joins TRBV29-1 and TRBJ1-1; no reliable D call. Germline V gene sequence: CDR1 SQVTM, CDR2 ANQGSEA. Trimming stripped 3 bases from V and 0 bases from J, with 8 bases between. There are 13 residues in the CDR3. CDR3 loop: CSVEGRLNTEAFF. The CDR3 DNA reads TGCAGCGTTGAGGGCAGATTGAACACTGAAGCTTTCTTT.

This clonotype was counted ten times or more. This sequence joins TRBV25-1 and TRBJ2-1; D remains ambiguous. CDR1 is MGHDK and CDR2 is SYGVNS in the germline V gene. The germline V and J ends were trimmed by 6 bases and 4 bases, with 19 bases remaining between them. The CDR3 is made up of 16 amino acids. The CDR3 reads CASRPTDGKNYNEQFF. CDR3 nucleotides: TGTGCCAGCAGACCTACGGACGGAAAAAATTACAATGAGCAGTTCTTC.

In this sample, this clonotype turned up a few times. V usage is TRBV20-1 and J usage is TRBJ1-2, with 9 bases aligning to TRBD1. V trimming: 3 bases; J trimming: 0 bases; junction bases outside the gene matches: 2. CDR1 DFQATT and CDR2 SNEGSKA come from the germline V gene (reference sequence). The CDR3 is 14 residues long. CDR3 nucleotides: TGCAGTGCTAGGGGGACAGGGACTAACTATGGCTACACCTTC. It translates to CSARGTGTNYGYTF.

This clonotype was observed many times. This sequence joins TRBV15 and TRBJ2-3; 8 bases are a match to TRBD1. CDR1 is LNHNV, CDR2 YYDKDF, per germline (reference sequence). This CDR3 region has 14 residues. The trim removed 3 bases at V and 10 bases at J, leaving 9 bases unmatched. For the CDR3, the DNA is TGTGCCACCAGCAGGCGACAGGGGAGCTACGCGCAGTATTTT. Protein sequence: CATSRRQGSYAQYF.

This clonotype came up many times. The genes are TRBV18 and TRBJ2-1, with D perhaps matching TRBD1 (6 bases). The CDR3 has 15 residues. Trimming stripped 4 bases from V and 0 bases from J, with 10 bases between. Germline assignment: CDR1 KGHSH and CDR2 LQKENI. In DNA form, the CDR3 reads TGTGCCAGCTCACGGGTCAGGGGCTCCTACAATGAGCAGTTCTTC. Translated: CASSRVRGSYNEQFF.